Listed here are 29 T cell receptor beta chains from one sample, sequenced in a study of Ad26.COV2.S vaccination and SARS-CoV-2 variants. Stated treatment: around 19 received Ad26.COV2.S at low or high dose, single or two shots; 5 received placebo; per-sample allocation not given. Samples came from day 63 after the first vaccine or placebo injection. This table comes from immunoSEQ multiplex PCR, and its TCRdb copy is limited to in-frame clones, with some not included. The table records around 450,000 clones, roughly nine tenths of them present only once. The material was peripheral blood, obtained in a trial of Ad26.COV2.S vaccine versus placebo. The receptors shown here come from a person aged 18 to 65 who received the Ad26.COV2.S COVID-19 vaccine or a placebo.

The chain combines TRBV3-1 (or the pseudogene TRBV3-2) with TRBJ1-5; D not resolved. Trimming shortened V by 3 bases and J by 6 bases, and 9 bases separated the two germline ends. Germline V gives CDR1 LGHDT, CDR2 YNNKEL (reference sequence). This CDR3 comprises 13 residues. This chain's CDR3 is CASSQSRGQPQHF. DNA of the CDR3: TGTGCCAGCAGCCAGTCCCGGGGTCAGCCCCAGCATTTT.

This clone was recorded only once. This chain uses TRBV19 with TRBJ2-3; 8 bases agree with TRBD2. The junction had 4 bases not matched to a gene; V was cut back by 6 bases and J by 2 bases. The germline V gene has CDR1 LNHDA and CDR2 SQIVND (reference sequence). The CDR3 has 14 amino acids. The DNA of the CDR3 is TGTGCCAGTAGGAGCGGGGGACACACAGATACGCAGTATTTT. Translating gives CASRSGGHTDTQYF. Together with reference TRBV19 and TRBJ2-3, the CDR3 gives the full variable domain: DGGITQSPKYLFRKEGQNVTLSCEQNLNHDAMYWYRQDPGQGLRLIYYSQIVNDFQKGDIAEGYSVSREKKESFPLTVTSAQKNPTAFYLCASRSGGHTDTQYFGPGTRLTVL.

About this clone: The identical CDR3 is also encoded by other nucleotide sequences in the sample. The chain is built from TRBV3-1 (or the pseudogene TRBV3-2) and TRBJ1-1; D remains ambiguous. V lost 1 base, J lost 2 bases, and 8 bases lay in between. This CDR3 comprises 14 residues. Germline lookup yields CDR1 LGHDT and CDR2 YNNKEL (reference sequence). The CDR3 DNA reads TGTGCCAGCAGCCAAGGCCGGGTCAACACTGAAGCTTTCTTT. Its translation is CASSQGRVNTEAFF.

CDR3 nucleotide sequence: TGTGCCAGCGCAATATCCTTACTAGCCAAAAACATTCAGTACTTC. Protein: CASAISLLAKNIQYF. The chain joins TRBV28 to TRBJ2-4; D remains unclear. The CDR3 length is 15 residues. With 8 bases removed from V and 0 bases from J, the gap between germline ends came to 14 bases. Germline V gene lookup returns CDR1 MDHEN and CDR2 SYDVKM.

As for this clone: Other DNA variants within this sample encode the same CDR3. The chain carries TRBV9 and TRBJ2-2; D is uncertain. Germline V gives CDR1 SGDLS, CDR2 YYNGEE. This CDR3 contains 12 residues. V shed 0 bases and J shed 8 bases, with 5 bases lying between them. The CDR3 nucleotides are TGTGCCAGCAGCGTAGGATCGGGGGAGCTGTTTTTT. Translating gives CASSVGSGELFF.

CDR3 in amino acids: CASSSMSAPYEQYF. The CDR3 nucleotides read TGCGCCAGCAGCTCCATGAGTGCCCCCTACGAGCAGTACTTC. The chain carries TRBV5-1 and TRBJ2-7, with D hard to call. Trimming shortened V by 3 bases and J by 2 bases, and 12 bases separated the two germline ends. The CDR3 extends over 14 amino acids. CDR1 is SGHRS, CDR2 YFSETQ, per germline.

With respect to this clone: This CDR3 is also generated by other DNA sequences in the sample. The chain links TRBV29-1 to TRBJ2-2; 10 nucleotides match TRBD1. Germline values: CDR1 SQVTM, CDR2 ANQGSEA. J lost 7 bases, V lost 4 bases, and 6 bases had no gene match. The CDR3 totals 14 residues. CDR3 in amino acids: CSVAGTGVRGELFF. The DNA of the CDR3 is TGCAGCGTTGCCGGGACAGGGGTGCGCGGGGAGCTGTTTTTT.

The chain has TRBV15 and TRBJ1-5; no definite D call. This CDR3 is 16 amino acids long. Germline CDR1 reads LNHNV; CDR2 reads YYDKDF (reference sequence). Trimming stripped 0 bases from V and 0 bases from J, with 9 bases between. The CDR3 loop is CATSRDGSRSNQPQHF. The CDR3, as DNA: TGTGCCACCAGCAGAGATGGGAGCCGTAGCAATCAGCCCCAGCATTTT. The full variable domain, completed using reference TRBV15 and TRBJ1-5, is DAMVIQNPRYQVTQFGKPVTLSCSQTLNHNVMYWYQQKSSQAPKLLFHYYDKDFNNEADTPDNFQSRRPNTSFCFLDIRSPGLGDTAMYLCATSRDGSRSNQPQHFGDGTRLSIL.

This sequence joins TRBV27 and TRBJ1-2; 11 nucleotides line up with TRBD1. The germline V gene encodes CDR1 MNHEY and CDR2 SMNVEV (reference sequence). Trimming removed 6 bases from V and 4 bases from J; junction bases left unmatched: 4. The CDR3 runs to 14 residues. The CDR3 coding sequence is TGTGCCAGCAGACCAGGACAGGGGGCCTATGGCTACACCTTC. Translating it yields CASRPGQGAYGYTF.

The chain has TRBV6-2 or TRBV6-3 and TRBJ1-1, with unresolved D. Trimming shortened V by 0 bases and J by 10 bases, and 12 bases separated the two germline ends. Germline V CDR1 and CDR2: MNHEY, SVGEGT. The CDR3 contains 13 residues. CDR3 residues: CASSYSRPTGAFF. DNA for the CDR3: TGTGCCAGCAGTTACTCAAGACCCACGGGAGCTTTCTTT.

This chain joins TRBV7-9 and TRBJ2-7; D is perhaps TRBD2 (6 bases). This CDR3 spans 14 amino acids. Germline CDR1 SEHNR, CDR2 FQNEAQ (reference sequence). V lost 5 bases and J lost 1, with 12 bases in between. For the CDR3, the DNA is TGTGCCAGCAGCAATATTAGCGGTTCCTACGAGCAGTACTTC. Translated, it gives CASSNISGSYEQYF.

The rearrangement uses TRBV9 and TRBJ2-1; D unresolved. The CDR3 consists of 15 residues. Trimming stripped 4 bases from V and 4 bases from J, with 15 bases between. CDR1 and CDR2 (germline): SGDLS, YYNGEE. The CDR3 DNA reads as TGTGCCAGCAGCTCAGACACCACCTGGTACAATGAGCAGTTCTTC. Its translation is CASSSDTTWYNEQFF.

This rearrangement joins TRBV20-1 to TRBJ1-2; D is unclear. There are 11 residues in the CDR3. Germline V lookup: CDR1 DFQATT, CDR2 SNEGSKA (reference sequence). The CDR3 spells CSSFPDYGYTF. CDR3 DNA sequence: TGCTCATCTTTCCCGGACTATGGCTACACCTTC.

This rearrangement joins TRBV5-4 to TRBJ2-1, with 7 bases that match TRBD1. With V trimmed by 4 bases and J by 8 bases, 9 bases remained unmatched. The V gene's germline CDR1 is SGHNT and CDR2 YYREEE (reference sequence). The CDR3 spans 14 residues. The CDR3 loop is CASSPRGFGDEQFF. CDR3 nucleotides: TGTGCCAGCAGCCCCAGGGGGTTCGGGGATGAGCAGTTCTTC.

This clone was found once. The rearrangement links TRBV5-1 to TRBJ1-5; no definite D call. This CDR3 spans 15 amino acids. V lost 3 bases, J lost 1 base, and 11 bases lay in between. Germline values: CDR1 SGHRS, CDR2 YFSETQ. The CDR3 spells CASSSTFGSNQPQHF. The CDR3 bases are TGCGCCAGCAGCTCCACATTCGGAAGCAATCAGCCCCAGCATTTT.

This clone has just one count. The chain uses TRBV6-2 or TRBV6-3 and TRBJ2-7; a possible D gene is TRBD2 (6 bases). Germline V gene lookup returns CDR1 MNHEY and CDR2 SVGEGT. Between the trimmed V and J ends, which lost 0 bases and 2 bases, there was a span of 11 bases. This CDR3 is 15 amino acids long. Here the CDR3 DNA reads TGTGCCAGCAGTTACTCTGTGGGGGGAACCTACGAGCAGTACTTC. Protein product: CASSYSVGGTYEQYF.

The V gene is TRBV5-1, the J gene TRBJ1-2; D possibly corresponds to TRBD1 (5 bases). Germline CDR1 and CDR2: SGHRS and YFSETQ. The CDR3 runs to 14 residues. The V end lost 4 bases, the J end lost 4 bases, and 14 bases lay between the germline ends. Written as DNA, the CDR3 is TGCGCCAGCAGCCCAGAGGGGCTGACCTATGGCTACACCTTC. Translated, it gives CASSPEGLTYGYTF.

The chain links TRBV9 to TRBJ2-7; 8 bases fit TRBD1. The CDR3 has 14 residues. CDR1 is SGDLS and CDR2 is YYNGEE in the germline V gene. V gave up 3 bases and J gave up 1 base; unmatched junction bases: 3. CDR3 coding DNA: TGTGCCAGCAGCGAGGACAGGGCGTCCTACGAGCAGTACTTC. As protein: CASSEDRASYEQYF.

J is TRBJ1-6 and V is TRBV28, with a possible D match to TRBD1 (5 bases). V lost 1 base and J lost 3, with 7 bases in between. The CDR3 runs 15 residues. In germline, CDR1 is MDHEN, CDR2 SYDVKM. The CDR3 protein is CASSLSGLYNSPLHF. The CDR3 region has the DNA TGTGCCAGCAGTTTATCAGGGCTCTATAATTCACCCCTCCACTTT.

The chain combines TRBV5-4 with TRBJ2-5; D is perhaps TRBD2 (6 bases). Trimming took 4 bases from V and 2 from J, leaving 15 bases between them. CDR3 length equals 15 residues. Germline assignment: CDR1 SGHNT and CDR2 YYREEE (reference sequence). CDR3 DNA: TGTGCCAGCAGCCAAAGAGCAGCGGGTCAAGAGACCCAGTACTTC. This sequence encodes CASSQRAAGQETQYF. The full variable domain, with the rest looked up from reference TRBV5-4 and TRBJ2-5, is ETGVTQSPTHLIKTRGQQVTLRCSSQSGHNTVSWYQQALGQGPQFIFQYYREEENGRGNFPPRFSGLQFPNYSSELNVNALELDDSALYLCASSQRAAGQETQYFGPGTRLLVL.

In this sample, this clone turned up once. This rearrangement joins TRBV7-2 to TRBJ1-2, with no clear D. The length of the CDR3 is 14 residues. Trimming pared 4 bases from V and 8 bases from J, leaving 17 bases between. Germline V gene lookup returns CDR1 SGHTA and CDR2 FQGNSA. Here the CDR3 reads CASSSVITNAGYTF. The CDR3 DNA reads TGTGCCAGCAGCTCGGTAATCACCAATGCGGGCTACACCTTC.

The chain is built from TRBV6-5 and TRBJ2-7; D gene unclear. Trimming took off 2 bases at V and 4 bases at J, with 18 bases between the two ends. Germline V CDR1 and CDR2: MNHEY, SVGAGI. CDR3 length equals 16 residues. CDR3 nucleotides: TGTGCCAGCAGTTACGATACAGTCTCGGTCCTTTACGAGCAGTACTTC. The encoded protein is CASSYDTVSVLYEQYF.

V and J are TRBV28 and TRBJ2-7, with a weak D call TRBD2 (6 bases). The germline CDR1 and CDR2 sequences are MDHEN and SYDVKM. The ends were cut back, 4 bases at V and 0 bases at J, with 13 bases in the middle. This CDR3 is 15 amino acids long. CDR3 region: CASSSPGLSSYEQYF. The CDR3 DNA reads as TGTGCCAGCAGTTCGCCGGGACTGAGCTCCTACGAGCAGTACTTC.

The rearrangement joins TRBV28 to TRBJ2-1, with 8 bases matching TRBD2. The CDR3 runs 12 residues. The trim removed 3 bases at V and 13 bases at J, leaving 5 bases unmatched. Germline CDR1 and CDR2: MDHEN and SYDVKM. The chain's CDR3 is CASSFPGLGQFF. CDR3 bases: TGTGCCAGCAGTTTTCCGGGACTAGGACAGTTCTTC.

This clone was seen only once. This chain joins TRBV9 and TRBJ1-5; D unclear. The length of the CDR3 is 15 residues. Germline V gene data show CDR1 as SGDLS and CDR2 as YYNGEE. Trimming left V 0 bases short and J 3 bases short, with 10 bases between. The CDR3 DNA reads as TGTGCCAGCAGCGTAGGGGTCAGCTTCAATCAGCCCCAGCATTTT. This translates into CASSVGVSFNQPQHF. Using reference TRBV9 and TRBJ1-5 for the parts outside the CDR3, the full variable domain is DSGVTQTPKHLITATGQRVTLRCSPRSGDLSVYWYQQSLDQGLQFLIQYYNGEERAKGNILERFSAQQFPDLHSELNLSSLELGDSALYFCASSVGVSFNQPQHFGDGTRLSIL.

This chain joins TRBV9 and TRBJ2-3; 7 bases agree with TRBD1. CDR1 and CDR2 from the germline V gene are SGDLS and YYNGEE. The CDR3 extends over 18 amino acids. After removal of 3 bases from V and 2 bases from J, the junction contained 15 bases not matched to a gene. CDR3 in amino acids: CASSADGGDRLPTDTQYF. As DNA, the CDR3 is TGTGCCAGCAGCGCCGATGGTGGGGACAGACTTCCCACAGATACGCAGTATTTT.

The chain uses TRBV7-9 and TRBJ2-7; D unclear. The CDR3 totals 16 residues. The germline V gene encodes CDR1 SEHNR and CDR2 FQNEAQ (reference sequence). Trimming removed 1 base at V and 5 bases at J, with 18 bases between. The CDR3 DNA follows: TGTGCCAGCAGCTTAGGGCTGGGGATGGGCCTCCACGAGCAGTACTTC. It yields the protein CASSLGLGMGLHEQYF. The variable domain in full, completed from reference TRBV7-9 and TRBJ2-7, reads DTGVSQNPRHKITKRGQNVTFRCDPISEHNRLYWYRQTLGQGPEFLTYFQNEAQLEKSRLLSDRFSAERPKGSFSTLEIQRTEQGDSAMYLCASSLGLGMGLHEQYFGPGTRLTVT.

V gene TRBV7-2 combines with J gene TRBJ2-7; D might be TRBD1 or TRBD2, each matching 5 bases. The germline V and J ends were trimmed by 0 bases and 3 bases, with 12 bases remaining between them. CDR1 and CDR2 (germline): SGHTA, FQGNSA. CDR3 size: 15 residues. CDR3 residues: CASSLAQGGGYEQYF. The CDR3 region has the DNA TGTGCCAGCAGCTTAGCGCAGGGTGGAGGCTACGAGCAGTACTTC. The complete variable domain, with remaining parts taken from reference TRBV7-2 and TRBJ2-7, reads GAGVSQSPSNKVTEKGKDVELRCDPISGHTALYWYRQSLGQGLEFLIYFQGNSAPDKSGLPSDRFSAERTGGSVSTLTIQRTQQEDSAVYLCASSLAQGGGYEQYFGPGTRLTVT.

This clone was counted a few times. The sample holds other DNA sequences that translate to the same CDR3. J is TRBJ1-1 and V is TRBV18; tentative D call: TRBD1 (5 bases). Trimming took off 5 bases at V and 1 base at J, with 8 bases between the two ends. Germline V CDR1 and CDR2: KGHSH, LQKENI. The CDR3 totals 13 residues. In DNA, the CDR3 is TGTGCCAGCTCAACCGGACAGAACACTGAAGCTTTCTTT. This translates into CASSTGQNTEAFF.